This record concerns one TCR beta chain sequence. CDR1 and CDR2 from the germline V gene are ENHRY and SYGVKD. This CDR3 is built from 14 residues. V lost 2 bases, J lost 3 bases, and 11 bases lay in between. This sample is drawn from a study of blood T cells in healthy people across ages. With a J-beta primer mix and a sample-barcoded 5' primer, a second PCR ran about 7 to 12 cycles. TCRdb redid the calling of the 5' RACE reads with MiXCR, one entry per CDR3 protein. The top ten clones hold roughly 2.1% of a sample with about 2 million distinct CDR3 sequences, just under 50% of them seen once. Sequencing used blood. The receptor comes from a woman aged 40 to 49 in good health. V usage is TRBV10-3 and J usage is TRBJ2-7; D is possibly TRBD1 (7 bases). The CDR3 spells CAISEGQGGYEQYF. The CDR3 region has the DNA TGTGCCATCAGTGAGGGGCAGGGGGGCTACGAGCAGTACTTC.